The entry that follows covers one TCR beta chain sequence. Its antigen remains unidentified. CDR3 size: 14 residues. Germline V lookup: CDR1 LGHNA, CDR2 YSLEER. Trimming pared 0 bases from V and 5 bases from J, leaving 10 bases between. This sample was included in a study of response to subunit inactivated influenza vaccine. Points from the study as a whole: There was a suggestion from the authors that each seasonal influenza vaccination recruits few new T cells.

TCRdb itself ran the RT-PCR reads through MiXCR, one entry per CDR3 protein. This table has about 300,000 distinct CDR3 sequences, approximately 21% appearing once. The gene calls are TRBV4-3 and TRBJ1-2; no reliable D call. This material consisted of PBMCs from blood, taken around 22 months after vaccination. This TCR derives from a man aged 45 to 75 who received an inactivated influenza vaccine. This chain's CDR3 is CASSQDLTVYGYTF. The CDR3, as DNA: TGCGCCAGCAGCCAAGATCTGACGGTTTATGGCTACACCTTC.